These T cell receptor beta chains were read from a single sample in a study of T cells in Graves' hyperthyroidism and ophthalmopathy. TCRdb re-analysed the multiplex PCR reads in MiXCR, keeping a single row per CDR3 protein. The table shows about 300,000 distinct CDR3 sequences, with 15% to 20% occurring only once. The sample was blood. These receptors came from a man aged 50 to 60 with Graves' ophthalmopathy. CDR3s include the opening cysteine and the closing phenylalanine or tryptophan. D genes are given only for firm matches. Clone sizes are given selectively: once, few, many, or a class where the clone is expanded.

clone_size	cdr3_length	d_call	v_call	j_call	cdr3_aa	cdr3_nt
-	14	-	TRBV20-1	TRBJ2-2	CSAHHRDLTGELFF	TGCAGTGCCCACCACCGGGACCTCACCGGGGAGCTGTTTTTT
-	15	-	TRBV18	TRBJ2-5	CASSLHISYQETQYF	TGTGCCAGCTCACTCCACATCTCGTACCAAGAGACCCAGTACTTC
many	14	TRBD1	TRBV3-1	TRBJ2-3	CASSPRQGSDTQYF	TGTGCCAGCAGCCCCCGACAGGGGTCAGATACGCAGTATTTT
-	14	TRBD1	TRBV5-5	TRBJ2-1	CASSSSGTGYEQFF	TGTGCCAGCAGCTCTTCCGGGACAGGCTATGAGCAGTTCTTC
-	12	-	TRBV24-1	TRBJ2-1	CATSMGGSEQFF	TGTGCCACCAGTATGGGGGGCAGTGAGCAGTTCTTC
-	14	TRBD1	TRBV3-1	TRBJ1-1	CASSQWDREAEAFF	TGTGCCAGCAGCCAATGGGACAGGGAAGCTGAAGCTTTCTTT
-	16	TRBD2	TRBV15	TRBJ2-1	CATSRSSSGRDNEQFF	TGTGCCACCAGCAGATCGTCTAGCGGGAGGGACAATGAGCAGTTCTTC
few	13	-	TRBV7-3	TRBJ2-7	CASSSYSSYEQYF	TGTGCCAGCAGCTCATACAGCTCCTACGAGCAGTACTTC
few	14	TRBD2	TRBV20-1	TRBJ2-2	CSARRAGGTGELFF	TGCAGTGCACGCCGCGCGGGGGGGACCGGGGAGCTGTTTTTT
few	15	-	TRBV27	TRBJ1-4	CASSLWGTANEKLFF	TGTGCCAGCAGTTTATGGGGGACGGCTAATGAAAAACTGTTTTTT
many	13	TRBD1	TRBV6-1	TRBJ1-2	CASSWTGSAGYTF	TGTGCCAGCAGCTGGACAGGGTCTGCTGGCTACACCTTC
many	11	-	TRBV30	TRBJ1-1	CAGGVNTEAFF	TGTGCCGGTGGGGTGAACACTGAAGCTTTCTTT
-	14	-	TRBV20-1	TRBJ2-1	CSAKRDFRYNEQFF	TGCAGTGCTAAAAGGGACTTTCGTTACAATGAGCAGTTCTTC
many	15	TRBD1	TRBV5-1	TRBJ2-7	CASQGTGQGTYEQYF	TGCGCCTCCCAGGGCACCGGACAGGGGACCTACGAGCAGTACTTC
many	14	-	TRBV5-1	TRBJ2-7	CASSLGTGLYEQYF	TGTGCCAGCAGCCTCGGGACTGGGCTCTACGAGCAGTACTTC
-	15	-	TRBV20-1	TRBJ2-7	CSARDSSGRQYEQYF	TGCAGTGCTAGAGATTCCTCGGGGAGGCAGTACGAGCAGTACTTC
many	16	TRBD1	TRBV10-3	TRBJ1-1	CAISEPRTGGNTEAFF	TGTGCCATCAGTGAGCCACGGACAGGGGGGAACACTGAAGCTTTCTTT
-	17	-	TRBV9	TRBJ2-2	CASSLQRGGANTGELFF	TGTGCCAGCAGCCTCCAGAGAGGAGGTGCGAACACCGGGGAGCTGTTTTTT
few	13	-	TRBV6-1	TRBJ1-2	CASSLRVHYGYTF	TGTGCCAGCAGTCTCAGGGTGCACTATGGCTACACCTTC
-	16	-	TRBV12-3/TRBV12-4	TRBJ2-5	CASSHFDWTDQETQYF	TGTGCCAGCAGTCACTTCGATTGGACGGACCAAGAGACCCAGTACTTC
many	13	TRBD1	TRBV20-1	TRBJ2-5	CSARRTGSETQYF	TGCAGTGCTAGGCGGACAGGGTCAGAGACCCAGTACTTC
many	15	TRBD2	TRBV28	TRBJ2-4	CASSLGLAGKNIQYF	TGTGCCAGCAGTTTGGGGCTAGCGGGAAAAAACATTCAGTACTTC
-	16	TRBD1	TRBV6-9	TRBJ2-4	CASSYEGAGAKNIQYF	TGTGCCAGCAGTTACGAGGGGGCTGGTGCCAAAAACATTCAGTACTTC
many	11	-	TRBV30	TRBJ2-7	CAWRPSMEQYF	TGTGCCTGGAGGCCCTCAATGGAGCAGTACTTC
many	12	-	TRBV3-1	TRBJ2-5	CASSQVWETQYF	TGTGCCAGCAGCCAAGTGTGGGAGACCCAGTACTTC
-	13	-	TRBV4-1	TRBJ1-5	CASSQLLGQPQHF	TGCGCCAGCAGCCAGCTGCTGGGGCAGCCCCAGCATTTT
many	16	-	TRBV7-2	TRBJ1-2	CASSPTLLRSNYGYTF	TGTGCCAGCAGCCCGACCCTGCTCCGGAGTAACTATGGCTACACCTTC
many	15	-	TRBV11-2	TRBJ2-4	CASSLDLGRENIQYF	TGTGCCAGCAGCTTAGATCTCGGCAGGGAAAACATTCAGTACTTC
many	12	-	TRBV28	TRBJ2-3	CASSSPIDTQYF	TGTGCCAGCAGTTCTCCAATAGATACGCAGTATTTT
-	16	TRBD2	TRBV6-2/TRBV6-3	TRBJ2-7	CASSYGTSGRRYEQYF	TGTGCCAGCAGTTACGGGACTAGCGGGAGAAGGTACGAGCAGTACTTC
few	16	TRBD2	TRBV3-1	TRBJ2-3	CASSPLAGMGTDTQYF	TGTGCCAGCAGCCCCTTAGCGGGTATGGGCACAGATACGCAGTATTTT
-	13	TRBD2	TRBV20-1	TRBJ2-5	CSAQKRETETQYF	TGCAGTGCGCAAAAGCGGGAGACAGAGACCCAGTACTTC
-	14	-	TRBV7-6	TRBJ1-6	CASSGTFQNSPLHF	TGTGCCAGCAGTGGGACATTTCAAAATTCACCCCTCCACTTT
few	15	TRBD1	TRBV9	TRBJ1-2	CASARQGVGNYGYTF	TGTGCCAGCGCCCGACAGGGGGTCGGCAACTATGGCTACACCTTC
many	16	TRBD2	TRBV20-1	TRBJ2-3	CSARVRTSGRSDTQYF	TGCAGTGCTAGAGTAAGGACTAGCGGGAGGTCAGATACGCAGTATTTT
-	12	-	TRBV24-1	TRBJ1-2	CATSDGRYGYTF	TGTGCCACCAGTGATGGGCGCTATGGCTACACCTTC
many	13	-	TRBV14	TRBJ2-5	CASSPTGQETQYF	TGTGCCAGCAGCCCAACGGGGCAAGAGACCCAGTACTTC
-	12	-	TRBV5-1	TRBJ2-5	CASSLEIETQYF	TGCGCCAGCAGCTTGGAAATAGAGACCCAGTACTTC
many	15	-	TRBV28	TRBJ1-1	CAANPTGMVNTEAFF	TGTGCCGCAAACCCGACAGGTATGGTAAATACTGAAGCTTTCTTT
few	15	-	TRBV28	TRBJ2-5	CASSFTGQYQETQYF	TGTGCCAGCAGTTTCACCGGACAGTACCAAGAGACCCAGTACTTC
many	13	-	TRBV28	TRBJ2-7	CASSLDPAYEQYF	TGTGCCAGCAGTTTAGACCCTGCCTACGAGCAGTACTTC
many	17	TRBD2	TRBV6-2/TRBV6-3	TRBJ2-5	CASSLGLAEGMGETQYF	TGTGCCAGCAGTTTGGGACTAGCGGAAGGGATGGGAGAGACCCAGTACTTC
few	14	-	TRBV6-6	TRBJ1-5	CASSYGGAGQPQHF	TGTGCCAGCAGTTACGGGGGCGCAGGACAGCCCCAGCATTTT
-	15	TRBD2	TRBV5-6	TRBJ2-7	CASSITSGSGYEQYF	TGTGCCAGCAGCATTACTAGCGGGAGTGGCTACGAGCAGTACTTC
many	16	-	TRBV3-1	TRBJ2-1	CASRNIRDSAYNEQFF	TGTGCCAGCAGAAACATCAGGGACTCAGCCTACAATGAGCAGTTCTTC
many	14	-	TRBV20-1	TRBJ2-7	CSARKRDSSYEQYF	TGCAGTGCTAGAAAACGGGATAGCTCCTACGAGCAGTACTTC
many	15	-	TRBV5-6	TRBJ2-3	CASSTWGASADTQYF	TGTGCCAGCAGCACTTGGGGAGCTAGCGCAGATACGCAGTATTTT
-	11	-	TRBV3-1	TRBJ1-2	CASSRGIGYTF	TGTGCCAGCAGTAGAGGGATCGGCTACACCTTC
-	15	-	TRBV7-9	TRBJ2-2	CASSSRGLDTGELFF	TGTGCCAGCAGCTCCCGGGGATTAGACACCGGGGAGCTGTTTTTT
many	14	TRBD2	TRBV20-1	TRBJ2-1	CSASALAGYNEQFF	TGCAGTGCTAGCGCCCTAGCGGGGTACAATGAGCAGTTCTTC
many	14	-	TRBV12-3/TRBV12-4	TRBJ1-5	CASSLGTVNQPQHF	TGTGCCAGCAGTTTAGGGACGGTAAATCAGCCCCAGCATTTT
many	13	TRBD1	TRBV6-1	TRBJ2-5	CASGFGTGETQYF	TGTGCCAGCGGTTTCGGGACAGGAGAGACCCAGTACTTC
-	18	TRBD2	TRBV15	TRBJ2-1	CATSRVSTSASSYNEQFF	TGTGCCACCAGCAGAGTTTCGACTAGCGCGAGCTCCTACAATGAGCAGTTCTTC
many	14	-	TRBV18	TRBJ1-2	CASSPPSGWDLYTF	TGTGCCAGCTCACCACCTTCAGGGTGGGACCTCTACACCTTC
-	20	TRBD2	TRBV18	TRBJ2-1	CASSPSTLAGGRSSYNEQFF	TGTGCCAGCTCACCATCAACACTAGCGGGAGGGCGGAGCTCCTACAATGAGCAGTTCTTC
-	12	-	TRBV9	TRBJ2-5	CASSVGSETQYF	TGTGCCAGCAGCGTAGGGTCTGAGACCCAGTACTTC
-	15	-	TRBV9	TRBJ2-2	CASSVGHLNTGELFF	TGTGCCAGCAGCGTAGGCCACCTAAACACCGGGGAGCTGTTTTTT
few	14	-	TRBV2	TRBJ2-3	CASSETVSTDTQYF	TGTGCCAGCAGTGAAACAGTTAGCACAGATACGCAGTATTTT
-	14	-	TRBV7-9	TRBJ1-5	CASSSDYSNQPQHF	TGTGCCAGCAGCTCCGATTATAGCAATCAGCCCCAGCATTTT
many	15	TRBD1	TRBV28	TRBJ1-5	CASSLATGGGQPQHF	TGTGCCAGCAGTTTAGCCACAGGGGGTGGTCAGCCCCAGCATTTT